Each of the 14 T cell receptor beta chains below was sequenced from the same sample in a study of T-cell reconstitution after alpha-beta-depleted transplantation in children. Preparation of the TCRbeta library involved a method that used unique molecular identifiers. One entry per CDR3 protein, called by TCRdb with MiXCR from the PCR reads. The table has about 420,000 distinct CDR3 sequences, around 15% seen once. Material: PBMCs, mostly from graft donor cells, obtained 360 days after TCRalphabeta/CD19-depleted stem cell transplant. The receptor source for this set is a boy under three years old who had a stem cell transplant for Wiskott-Aldrich syndrome, so the T cells may come from the graft donor.

The chain is built from TRBV20-1 and TRBJ2-5; the match to TRBD1 covers 9 bases. The CDR3 contains 14 residues. V was pared by 5 bases and J by 4 bases, with 8 bases of the junction left unmatched. In germline, CDR1 is DFQATT, CDR2 SNEGSKA (reference sequence). CDR3 protein: CSALSQGARETQYF. The CDR3, as DNA: TGCAGTGCTCTGTCACAGGGGGCGAGAGAGACCCAGTACTTC.

This clonotype came up a few times. The CDR3 here is CASSSTVWKEHEQYF. The DNA for the CDR3 is TGTGCCAGCAGCTCAACCGTGTGGAAGGAACACGAGCAGTACTTC. This chain links TRBV7-9 with TRBJ2-7, with D unresolved. Deletions cut 4 bases from V and 5 bases from J, with 18 bases between. This CDR3 has 15 residues. Per germline, CDR1 SEHNR and CDR2 FQNEAQ (reference sequence).

V usage is TRBV5-1 and J usage is TRBJ2-1, with 9 bases matching TRBD1. J was trimmed by 6 bases and V by 3 bases; bases with no gene match: 7. CDR3 length: 15 residues. Germline V CDR1 and CDR2: SGHRS, YFSETQ. The CDR3 nucleotides read TGCGCCAGCAGCTCGGGACAGGGCGCGATCAATGAGCAGTTCTTC. Its translation is CASSSGQGAINEQFF.

The V gene is TRBV27, the J gene TRBJ1-2; TRBD1 is a possible D gene (5 bases). Per germline, CDR1 MNHEY and CDR2 SMNVEV (reference sequence). This CDR3 has 16 amino acids. Trimming took 2 bases from V and 2 from J, leaving 15 bases between them. This CDR3 is CASSLRPLNRNYGYTF. CDR3 sequence (DNA): TGTGCCAGCAGTTTACGCCCCCTTAACAGGAACTATGGCTACACCTTC.

Only a few counts were recorded for this clonotype. The chain joins TRBV24-1 to TRBJ1-5; TRBD1 matches at 7 bases. The V and J ends lost 8 bases and 5 bases, in that order; junction bases with no gene match: 5. The CDR3 sequence is 13 residues long. Germline CDR1 is KGHDR and CDR2 is SFDVKD. CDR3 sequence reads: CATKEGADQPQHF. CDR3 nucleotide sequence: TGTGCCACCAAGGAGGGGGCCGATCAGCCCCAGCATTTT.

The gene calls are TRBV27 and TRBJ2-5; possible D gene TRBD2, 6 bases. This CDR3 spans 13 amino acids. V was trimmed by 10 bases and J by 4 bases, leaving 16 bases between them. In germline, CDR1 is MNHEY, CDR2 SMNVEV (reference sequence). In nucleotides, the CDR3 is TGTGCCATCGGGGGTAAAACACTAGAGACCCAGTACTTC. Its translation is CAIGGKTLETQYF.

This clonotype came up a few times. The genes are TRBV5-1 and TRBJ2-5; the D is unclear. Trimming removed 3 bases from V and 5 bases from J, with 14 bases in between. There are 14 residues in the CDR3. In germline, CDR1 is SGHRS, CDR2 YFSETQ. This CDR3 is CASSSGGVRETQYF. The CDR3, as DNA: TGCGCCAGCAGCTCTGGTGGGGTTCGGGAGACCCAGTACTTC.

The chain links TRBV5-1 to TRBJ2-1; TRBD2 matches at 9 bases. The CDR3 sequence is 16 residues long. From germline, CDR1 is SGHRS and CDR2 YFSETQ. V was pared by 1 base and J by 7 bases, with 9 bases of the junction left unmatched. The CDR3 DNA follows: TGCGCCAGCAGCTTGCCCGCGGGGGGGCCGGGGAATGAGCAGTTCTTC. It yields the protein CASSLPAGGPGNEQFF. Full variable domain (remainder filled in from reference TRBV5-1 and TRBJ2-1): KAGVTQTPRYLIKTRGQQVTLSCSPISGHRSVSWYQQTPGQGLQFLFEYFSETQRNKGNFPGRFSGRQFSNSRSEMNVSTLELGDSALYLCASSLPAGGPGNEQFFGPGTRLTVL.

The chain recombines TRBV7-2 with TRBJ2-1, with D possibly TRBD2 on 6 matching bases. Trimming stripped 9 bases from V and 1 base from J, with 16 bases between. The CDR3 has 15 amino acids. CDR1 is SGHTA, CDR2 FQGNSA, per germline. The CDR3 coding sequence is TGTGCCAGTACCCTAACGGGAGTTTCCTACAATGAGCAGTTCTTC. The encoded protein is CASTLTGVSYNEQFF.

This clonotype was detected only a few times. This chain uses TRBV2 with TRBJ2-1; no reliable D call. The CDR3 totals 12 residues. Trimming took off 2 bases at V and 8 bases at J, with 7 bases between the two ends. Germline V gene data show CDR1 as SNHLY and CDR2 as FYNNEI. The CDR3 loop reads CASSELSHEQFF. CDR3 DNA: TGTGCCAGCAGTGAATTAAGCCATGAGCAGTTCTTC.

This chain joins TRBV12-3 or TRBV12-4 and TRBJ1-2; D is ambiguous. Trimming cost V 3 bases and J 7 bases, with 9 bases left between them. CDR3 length: 12 amino acids. CDR3 nucleotides: TGTGCCAGCAGTTTCACGGCCTCTGGCTACACCTTC. This codes for CASSFTASGYTF.

V is TRBV29-1 and J is TRBJ2-2, with TRBD2 matching 7 bases. In germline, CDR1 is SQVTM, CDR2 ANQGSEA. CDR3 size: 15 residues. DNA of the CDR3: TGCACCATCCGGAGGGGAGGGCCAGGGACCGGGGAGCTGTTTTTT. Translating gives CTIRRGGPGTGELFF.

This clonotype occurred a few times. The junction differs from germline at one of its ends, possibly a read error. In nucleotides, the CDR3 is TGTGCCAGCAGTGAACAGGTAGCCAACTTC. It translates to CASSEQVANF. This sequence joins TRBV2 and TRBJ2-1; D remains ambiguous. CDR3 size: 10 residues. Germline CDR1 reads SNHLY; CDR2 reads FYNNEI. Full variable domain (missing parts from reference TRBV2 and TRBJ2-1): EPEVTQTPSHQVTQMGQEVILRCVPISNHLYFYWYRQILGQKVEFLVSFYNNEISEKSEIFDDQFSVERPDGSNFTLKIRSTKLEDSAMYFCASSEQVANFGPGTRLTVL.

V and J are TRBV10-3 and TRBJ2-1, with a possible D match to TRBD2 (7 bases). Germline lookup yields CDR1 ENHRY and CDR2 SYGVKD. V lost 6 bases to trimming and J lost 4 bases, with 13 bases between them. The CDR3 spans 14 residues. The CDR3 sequence is CAIRGGGRYNEQFF. The DNA for the CDR3 is TGTGCCATCAGAGGCGGGGGCCGTTACAATGAGCAGTTCTTC.